These T cell receptor beta chains were read from a single sample in a study of shared clonotypes between healthy human individuals. Data came from immunoSEQ multiplex PCR; TCRdb stores just in-frame clones and leaves some out. The sample has 2 million to 3 million clones; roughly 93% are singletons. The sequenced material came from naive CD4+ T cells from PBMCs. The source of these receptors is a young man in good health. Some clones in this sample may be carry-over from other donors' samples. The CDR3 runs from the conserved cysteine through the conserved F or W. The order of the fields is V gene, clone size, J gene, D gene, CDR3 DNA, CDR3 protein. The D gene is left open where the match is weak. Clone size is not always given. Where it is, it says once, few, many or a class for expanded clones.

TRBV4-1,-,TRBJ2-7,-,TGCGCCAGCAGCCAAGGAGGGGGGACCCTCTACGAGCAGTACTTC,CASSQGGGTLYEQYF
TRBV5-1,-,TRBJ1-2,TRBD1,TGCGCCAGCAGCTTAGGACAGGGAACAGGTGGCTACACCTTC,CASSLGQGTGGYTF
TRBV2,-,TRBJ2-1,-,TGTGCCAGCAGTGGACAGCTCCCTGAGCAGTTCTTC,CASSGQLPEQFF
TRBV6-5,-,TRBJ2-1,TRBD2,TGTGCCAGCAGTCCCAGCGGGAATAACTACAATGAGCAGTTCTTC,CASSPSGNNYNEQFF
TRBV30,-,TRBJ1-1,-,TGTGCCTGGAGATGGGGGACTGAAGCTTTCTTT,CAWRWGTEAFF
TRBV7-2,-,TRBJ2-5,TRBD2,TGTGCCAGCAGCTTCCCTAGCGGGAAGGAGACCCAGTACTTC,CASSFPSGKETQYF
TRBV5-6,-,TRBJ1-4,-,TGTGCCAGCCGTCGACAACGGGGAGATGAAAAACTGTTTTTT,CASRRQRGDEKLFF
TRBV7-3,-,TRBJ2-6,-,TGTGCCAGCAGCCCCCAGGCCCTTCCGAGCTCTGGGGCCAACGTCCTGACTTTC,CASSPQALPSSGANVLTF
TRBV7-6,-,TRBJ2-1,TRBD2,TGTGCCAGCAGCTTAACGAGCGGGAGGGCGCCGGTCTACAATGAGCAGTTCTTC,CASSLTSGRAPVYNEQFF
TRBV5-1,-,TRBJ2-2,-,TGCGCCAGCAGCTTGGCCAGGGGCGCTACTGGCACCGGGGAGCTGTTTTTT,CASSLARGATGTGELFF
TRBV7-9,-,TRBJ1-4,-,TGTGCCAGCAGCTCTCAGGGGCCGAGCCGCGGTGAAAAACTGTTTTTT,CASSSQGPSRGEKLFF
TRBV28,-,TRBJ2-6,TRBD1,TGTGCCAGCAGAGCTTCAGGGGGCGCGACTGGGGCCAACGTCCTGACTTTC,CASRASGGATGANVLTF
TRBV15,once,TRBJ2-3,TRBD2,TGTGCCACCAGCTCCCGACTAGCGGGGATCACAGATACGCAGTATTTT,CATSSRLAGITDTQYF
TRBV5-1,-,TRBJ1-3,-,TGCGCCAGCAGCTTGGTTGGTGGTGGAGGGGTTGGAAACACCATATATTTT,CASSLVGGGGVGNTIYF
TRBV14,-,TRBJ1-2,-,TGTGCCAGCAGCCCTCTCGGGGTGGCCCGGGGCTATGGCTACACCTTC,CASSPLGVARGYGYTF
TRBV11-2,once,TRBJ2-7,TRBD1,TGTGCCAGCAGCTTAGGGACAGGGGGGCACCACGAGCAGTACTTC,CASSLGTGGHHEQYF